The clone carrying this T cell receptor (beta chain) occurred once. The J segment lost 3 bases and the V segment lost 4 bases, leaving 11 bases of the junction unmatched. The CDR3 has 17 amino acids. The germline V gene has CDR1 SGHTA and CDR2 FQGTGA. Generated by immunoSEQ multiplex PCR, the TCRdb table keeps only in-frame clones and is missing some. The sample has under 250,000 clones; around 80% are singletons. This specimen comes from a study of blood T cell repertoires in COVID-19. The sequence came from a man aged 40-50 years with active or convalescent COVID-19. The sequenced material came from peripheral blood. The chain has TRBV7-3 and TRBJ1-3, with TRBD1 matching over 8 bases. The CDR3: CASSYTRRQGFGNTIYF. The CDR3 DNA reads as TGTGCCAGCAGCTATACCCGTCGACAGGGGTTTGGAAACACCATATATTTT.